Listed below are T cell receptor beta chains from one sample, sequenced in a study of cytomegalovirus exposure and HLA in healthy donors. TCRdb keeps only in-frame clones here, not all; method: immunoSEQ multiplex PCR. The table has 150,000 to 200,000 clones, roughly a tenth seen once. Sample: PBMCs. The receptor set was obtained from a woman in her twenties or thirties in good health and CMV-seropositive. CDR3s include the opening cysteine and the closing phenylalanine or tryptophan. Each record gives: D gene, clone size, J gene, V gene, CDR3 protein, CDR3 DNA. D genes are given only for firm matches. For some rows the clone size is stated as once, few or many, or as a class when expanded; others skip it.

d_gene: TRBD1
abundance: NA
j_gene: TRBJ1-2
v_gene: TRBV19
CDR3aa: CASSPTGLGYTF
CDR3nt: TGTGCCAGTAGTCCGACAGGGCTTGGCTACACCTTC

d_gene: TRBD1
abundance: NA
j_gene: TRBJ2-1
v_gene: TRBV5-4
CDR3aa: CASSLDRGAHNEQFF
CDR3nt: TGTGCCAGCAGCTTGGACAGGGGGGCGCACAATGAGCAGTTCTTC

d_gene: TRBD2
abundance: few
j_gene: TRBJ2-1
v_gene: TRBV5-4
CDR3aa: CASRTGLAEYNEQFF
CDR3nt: TGTGCCAGCAGAACGGGACTAGCGGAGTACAATGAGCAGTTCTTC

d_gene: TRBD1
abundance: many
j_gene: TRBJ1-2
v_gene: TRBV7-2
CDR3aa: CASSLGTGSNYGYTF
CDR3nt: TGTGCCAGCAGCCTCGGGACAGGGTCGAACTATGGCTACACCTTC

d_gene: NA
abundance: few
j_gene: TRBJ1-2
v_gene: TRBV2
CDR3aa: CASRFTFPANYGYTF
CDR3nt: TGTGCCAGCAGGTTCACCTTCCCAGCTAACTATGGCTACACCTTC

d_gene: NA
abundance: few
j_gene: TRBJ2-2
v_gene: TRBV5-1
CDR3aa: CASSLGSGTRELFF
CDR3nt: TGCGCCAGCAGCTTGGGATCGGGGACAAGGGAGCTGTTTTTT

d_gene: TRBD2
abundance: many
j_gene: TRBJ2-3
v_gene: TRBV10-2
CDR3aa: CASSEGLAGGVLDTQYF
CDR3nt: TGCGCCAGCAGTGAGGGGCTAGCGGGAGGGGTTTTGGATACGCAGTATTTT

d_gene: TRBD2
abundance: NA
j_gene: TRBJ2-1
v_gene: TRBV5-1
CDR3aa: CASSLVAGSYNEQFF
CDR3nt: TGCGCCAGCAGCTTGGTAGCGGGATCCTACAATGAGCAGTTCTTC

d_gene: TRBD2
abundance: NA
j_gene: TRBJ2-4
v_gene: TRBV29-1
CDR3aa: CSYRGELAKNIQYF
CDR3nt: TGCAGCTACCGGGGGGAGCTAGCCAAAAACATTCAGTACTTC

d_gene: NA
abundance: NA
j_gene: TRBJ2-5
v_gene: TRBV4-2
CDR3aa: CASSQDGSRIQETQYF
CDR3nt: TGTGCCAGCAGCCAAGACGGGTCAAGAATCCAAGAGACCCAGTACTTC

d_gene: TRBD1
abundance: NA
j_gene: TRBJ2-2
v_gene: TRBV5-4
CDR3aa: CASTPPGTGGTGELFF
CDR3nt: TGTGCCAGCACCCCGCCGGGGACAGGGGGTACCGGGGAGCTGTTTTTT

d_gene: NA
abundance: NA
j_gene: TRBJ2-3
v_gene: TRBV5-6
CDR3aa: CASSLAEGRYTDTQYF
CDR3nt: TGTGCCAGCAGCTTGGCGGAGGGCAGGTACACAGATACGCAGTATTTT

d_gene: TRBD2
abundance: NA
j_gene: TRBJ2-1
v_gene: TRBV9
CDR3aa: CASSVVGASGRALNEQFF
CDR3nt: TGTGCCAGCAGCGTAGTGGGGGCTAGCGGGAGGGCCTTGAATGAGCAGTTCTTC

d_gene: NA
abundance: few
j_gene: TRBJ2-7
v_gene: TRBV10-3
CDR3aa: CAISEPSRSYEQYF
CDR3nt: TGTGCCATCAGTGAGCCGAGCCGGAGCTACGAGCAGTACTTC

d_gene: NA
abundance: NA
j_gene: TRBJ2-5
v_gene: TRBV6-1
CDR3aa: CASSEMVAVLGTQYF
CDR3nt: TGTGCCAGCAGTGAAATGGTAGCGGTGCTTGGGACCCAGTACTTC

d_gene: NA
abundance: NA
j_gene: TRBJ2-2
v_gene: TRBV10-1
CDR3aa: CASRKGANTGELFF
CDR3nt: TGCGCCAGCAGAAAGGGGGCGAACACCGGGGAGCTGTTTTTT

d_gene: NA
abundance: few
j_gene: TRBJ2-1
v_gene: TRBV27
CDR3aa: CASSKKGQTNEQFF
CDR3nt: TGTGCCAGCAGCAAAAAGGGACAAACGAATGAGCAGTTCTTC

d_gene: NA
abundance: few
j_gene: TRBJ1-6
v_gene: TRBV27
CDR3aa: CASSLVFGGSPLHF
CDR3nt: TGTGCCAGCAGTTTAGTTTTCGGGGGATCACCCCTCCACTTT

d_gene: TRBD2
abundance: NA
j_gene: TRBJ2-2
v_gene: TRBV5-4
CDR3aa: CASSPRLAVNTGELFF
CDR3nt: TGTGCCAGCAGCCCGCGACTAGCGGTGAACACCGGGGAGCTGTTTTTT

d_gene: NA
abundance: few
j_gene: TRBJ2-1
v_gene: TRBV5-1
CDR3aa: CASSLVVNNEQFF
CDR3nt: TGCGCCAGCAGCTTGGTCGTTAACAATGAGCAGTTCTTC

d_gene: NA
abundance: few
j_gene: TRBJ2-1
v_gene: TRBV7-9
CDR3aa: CASSSGGAASSYNEQFF
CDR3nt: TGTGCCAGCAGCTCCGGAGGAGCGGCGAGCTCCTACAATGAGCAGTTCTTC

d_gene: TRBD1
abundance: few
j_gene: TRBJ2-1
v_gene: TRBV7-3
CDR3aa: CASSSTTGATRTSYNEQFF
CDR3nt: TGTGCCAGCAGCTCCACGACAGGGGCGACCAGAACGTCCTACAATGAGCAGTTCTTC

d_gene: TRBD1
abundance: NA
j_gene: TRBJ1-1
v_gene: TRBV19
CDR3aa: CASSPQGQLNTEAFF
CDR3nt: TGTGCCAGTAGTCCGCAGGGACAGCTGAACACTGAAGCTTTCTTT

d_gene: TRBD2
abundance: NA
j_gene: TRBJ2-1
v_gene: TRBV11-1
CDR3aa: CASSLDAYLGLVPNEQFF
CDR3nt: TGTGCCAGCAGCTTGGACGCGTATTTGGGACTAGTACCAAATGAGCAGTTCTTC

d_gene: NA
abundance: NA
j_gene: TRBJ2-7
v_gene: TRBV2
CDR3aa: CASRDSSYEQYF
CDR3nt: TGTGCCAGCAGGGACAGCTCCTACGAGCAGTACTTC

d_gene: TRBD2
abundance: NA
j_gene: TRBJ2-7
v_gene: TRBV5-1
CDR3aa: CASSLTTSGTSYEQYF
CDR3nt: TGCGCCAGCAGCTTGACAACCTCCGGGACTAGCTACGAGCAGTACTTC

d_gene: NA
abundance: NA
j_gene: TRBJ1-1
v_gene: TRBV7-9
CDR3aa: CASSWTENTEAFF
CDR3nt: TGTGCCAGCAGCTGGACTGAGAACACTGAAGCTTTCTTT

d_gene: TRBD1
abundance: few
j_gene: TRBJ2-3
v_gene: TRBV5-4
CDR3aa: CASSFRTGGSDTQYF
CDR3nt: TGTGCCAGCAGCTTCCGGACAGGGGGATCAGATACGCAGTATTTT

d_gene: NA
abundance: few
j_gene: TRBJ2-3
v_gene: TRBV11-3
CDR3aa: CASSSSRISPGTQYF
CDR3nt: TGTGCCAGCAGCTCGTCCCGAATCTCGCCCGGTACGCAGTATTTT

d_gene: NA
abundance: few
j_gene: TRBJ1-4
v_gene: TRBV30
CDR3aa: CAWGATGEKLFF
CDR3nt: TGTGCCTGGGGGGCTACGGGTGAAAAACTGTTTTTT

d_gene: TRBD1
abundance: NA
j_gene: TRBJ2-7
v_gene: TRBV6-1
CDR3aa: CASSEALWDRFTYEQYF
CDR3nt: TGTGCCAGCAGTGAAGCTCTATGGGACAGGTTTACCTACGAGCAGTACTTC

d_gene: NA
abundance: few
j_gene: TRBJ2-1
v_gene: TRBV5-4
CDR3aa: CASSLVRASSYNEQFF
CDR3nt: TGTGCCAGCAGCTTGGTCAGGGCCAGCTCCTACAATGAGCAGTTCTTC

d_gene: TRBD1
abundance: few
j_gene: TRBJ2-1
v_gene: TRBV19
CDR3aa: CASRNHGQGLTDEQFF
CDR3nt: TGTGCCAGTAGGAACCACGGACAGGGTTTAACCGATGAGCAGTTCTTC

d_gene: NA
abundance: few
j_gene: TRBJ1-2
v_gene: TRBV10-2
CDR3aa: CASREAPGVGYTF
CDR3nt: TGCGCCAGCAGGGAAGCCCCCGGGGTGGGCTACACCTTC

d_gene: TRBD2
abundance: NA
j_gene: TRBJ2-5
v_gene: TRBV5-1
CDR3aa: CASSLGLAGGETQYF
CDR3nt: TGCGCCAGCAGCTTGGGACTAGCGGGAGGGGAGACCCAGTACTTC

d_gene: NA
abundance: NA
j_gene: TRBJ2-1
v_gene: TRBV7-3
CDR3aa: CASSLGGGTGYNEQFF
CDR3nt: TGTGCCAGCAGCCTAGGAGGAGGTACGGGCTACAATGAGCAGTTCTTC

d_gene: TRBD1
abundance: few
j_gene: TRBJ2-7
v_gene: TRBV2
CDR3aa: CADRGRDEQYF
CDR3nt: TGTGCCGACAGGGGCAGGGACGAGCAGTACTTC

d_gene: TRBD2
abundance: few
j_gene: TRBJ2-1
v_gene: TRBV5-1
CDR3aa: CASSPSSGVWSSYNEQFF
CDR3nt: TGCGCCAGCAGCCCCTCTAGCGGGGTTTGGAGCTCCTACAATGAGCAGTTCTTC

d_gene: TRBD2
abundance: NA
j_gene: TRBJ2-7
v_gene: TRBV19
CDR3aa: CASSPGLAGDSGEQYF
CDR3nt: TGTGCCAGTAGTCCCGGACTAGCGGGAGATTCTGGCGAGCAGTACTTC

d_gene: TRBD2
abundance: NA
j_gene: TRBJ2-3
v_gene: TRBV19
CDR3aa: CASSPKTSGSVTDTQYF
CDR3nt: TGTGCCAGTAGTCCCAAGACTAGCGGGAGTGTGACAGATACGCAGTATTTT

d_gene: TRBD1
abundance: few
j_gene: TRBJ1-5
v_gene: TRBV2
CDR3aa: CASSFTGVGNQPQHF
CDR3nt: TGTGCCAGCAGTTTTACAGGGGTAGGAAATCAGCCCCAGCATTTT

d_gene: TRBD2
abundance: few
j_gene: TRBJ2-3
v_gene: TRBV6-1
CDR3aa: CASSAYSGRDTQYF
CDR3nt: TGTGCCAGCAGTGCGTATAGCGGGAGAGATACGCAGTATTTT

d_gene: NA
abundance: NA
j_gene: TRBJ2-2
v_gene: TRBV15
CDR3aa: CATSRDRLESANTGELFF
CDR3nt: TGTGCCACCAGCAGAGATCGCCTGGAGAGTGCGAACACCGGGGAGCTGTTTTTT

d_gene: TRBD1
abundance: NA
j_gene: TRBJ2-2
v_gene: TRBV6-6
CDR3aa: CASNIGTGNTGELFF
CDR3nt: TGTGCCAGCAACATCGGGACAGGCAACACCGGGGAGCTGTTTTTT

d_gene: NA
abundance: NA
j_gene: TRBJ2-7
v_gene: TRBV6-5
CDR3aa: CASSYDGTTPRGEQYF
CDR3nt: TGTGCCAGCAGTTACGACGGGACAACGCCTCGGGGCGAGCAGTACTTC

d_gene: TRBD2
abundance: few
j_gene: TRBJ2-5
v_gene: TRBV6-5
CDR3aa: CASSYSQREWYF
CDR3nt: TGTGCCAGCAGTTACTCACAGCGGGAGTGGTACTTC

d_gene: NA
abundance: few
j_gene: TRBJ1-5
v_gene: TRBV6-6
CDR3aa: CASSQGQTLGNQPQHF
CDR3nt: TGTGCCAGCAGCCAGGGACAAACGCTCGGCAATCAGCCCCAGCATTTT

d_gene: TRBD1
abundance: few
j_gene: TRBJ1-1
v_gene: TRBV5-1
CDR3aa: CASSSQGAGSTEAFF
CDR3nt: TGCGCCAGCAGCTCACAGGGGGCGGGGAGCACTGAAGCTTTCTTT

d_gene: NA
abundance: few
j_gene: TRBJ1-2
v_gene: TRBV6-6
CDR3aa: CASSYSEVRTNYGYTF
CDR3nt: TGTGCCAGCAGTTACTCGGAGGTCCGGACTAACTATGGCTACACCTTC

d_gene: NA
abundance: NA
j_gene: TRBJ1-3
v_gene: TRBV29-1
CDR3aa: CSVEDRSPGQSIF
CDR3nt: TGCAGCGTTGAAGACCGATCTCCCGGACAGTCCATATTT

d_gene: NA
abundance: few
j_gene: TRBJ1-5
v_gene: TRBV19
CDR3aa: CASSTSGIQSNQPQHF
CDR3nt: TGTGCCAGTAGTACGTCCGGGATCCAAAGCAATCAGCCCCAGCATTTT

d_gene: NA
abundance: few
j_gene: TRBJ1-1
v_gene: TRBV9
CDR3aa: CASSVVPGPEASF
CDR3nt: TGTGCCAGCAGCGTAGTACCTGGGCCTGAAGCTTCTTTT

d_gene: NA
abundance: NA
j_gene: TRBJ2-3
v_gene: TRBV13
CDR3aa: CASSLTRSTDTQYF
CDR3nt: TGTGCCAGCAGCTTGACTCGCAGCACAGATACGCAGTATTTT

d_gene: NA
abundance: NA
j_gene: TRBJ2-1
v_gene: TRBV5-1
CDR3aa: CASSPAQVGEQFF
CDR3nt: TGCGCCAGCAGCCCTGCCCAGGTTGGTGAGCAGTTCTTC

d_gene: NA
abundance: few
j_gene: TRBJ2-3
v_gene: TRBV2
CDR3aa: CASSSLSGDTQYF
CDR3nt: TGTGCCAGCAGCTCCCTAAGCGGCGATACGCAGTATTTT

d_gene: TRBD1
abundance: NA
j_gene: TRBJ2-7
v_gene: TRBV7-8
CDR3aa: CASRSTGSGEQYF
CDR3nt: TGTGCCAGCAGATCGACAGGGAGTGGCGAGCAGTACTTC

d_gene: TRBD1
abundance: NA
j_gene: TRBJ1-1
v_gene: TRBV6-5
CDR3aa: CASSFGQGGMNTEAFF
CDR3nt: TGTGCCAGCAGTTTCGGACAAGGGGGCATGAACACTGAAGCTTTCTTT

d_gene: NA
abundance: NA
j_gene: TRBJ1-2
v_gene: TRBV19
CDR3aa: CASSINAGANYGYTF
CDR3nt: TGTGCCAGTAGTATTAACGCCGGAGCTAACTATGGCTACACCTTC

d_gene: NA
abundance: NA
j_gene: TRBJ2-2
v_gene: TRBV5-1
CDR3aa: CASIPGANTGELFF
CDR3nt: TGCGCCAGCATCCCGGGGGCGAACACCGGGGAGCTGTTTTTT

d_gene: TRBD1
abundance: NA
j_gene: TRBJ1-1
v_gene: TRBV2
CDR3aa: CASTGTGRTEAFF
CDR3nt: TGTGCCAGCACAGGGACAGGGAGGACTGAAGCTTTCTTT